Shown below are 9 T cell receptor beta chains from a single sample sequenced in a study of cytotoxic CD8 clonotypes in ibrutinib-treated CLL. Only in-frame clones appear in the TCRdb table, and some are missing; sequencing was by immunoSEQ multiplex PCR. The table includes under 200,000 clones, approximately 77% detected once. The sequences come from PBMCs, collected after 12 months of ibrutinib treatment. The receptors here all came from a human donor with chronic lymphocytic leukemia.

The V call is TRBV27, the J call TRBJ2-1; D unresolved. CDR3 size: 14 residues. V was clipped by 3 bases and J by 5 bases, with 11 bases between them. Germline values: CDR1 MNHEY, CDR2 SMNVEV (reference sequence). CDR3 loop: CASSFLTENNEQFF. The CDR3 DNA reads as TGTGCCAGCAGTTTCTTAACAGAAAACAATGAGCAGTTCTTC.

In its sample, this clone was seen once. The chain has TRBV28 and TRBJ1-4; D call uncertain. Between the trimmed V and J ends, which lost 2 bases and 0 bases, there was a span of 10 bases. Germline lookup yields CDR1 MDHEN and CDR2 SYDVKM. The CDR3 is 16 residues long. The CDR3 coding sequence is TGTGCCAGCAGTTTAGGGCAGGTCGCAACTAATGAAAAACTGTTTTTT. This gives the protein CASSLGQVATNEKLFF.

The V gene is TRBV6-1, the J gene TRBJ2-7; D gene uncertain. The germline gives CDR1 MNHNS, CDR2 SASEGT. The length of the CDR3 is 13 residues. V lost 0 bases and J 0 bases, leaving 3 bases between the germline ends. This chain's CDR3 is CASSEAVSYEQYF. In DNA, the CDR3 is TGTGCCAGCAGTGAAGCGGTCTCCTACGAGCAGTACTTC.

The V and J genes are TRBV28 and TRBJ1-2, with TRBD1 matching over 7 bases. CDR1 and CDR2 (germline): MDHEN, SYDVKM. The CDR3 consists of 14 residues. Trimming at V came to 6 bases and at J to 8 bases, leaving 12 bases not matched to a gene. CDR3 nucleotides: TGTGCCAGCAGCCCAGGACAGGCCGCTCCGGGCTACACCTTC. It encodes CASSPGQAAPGYTF.

The J gene is TRBJ2-5, the V gene TRBV15; possibly TRBD2 for D (5 bases). The J call may be faulty, since TRBJ2-7 better matches the DNA end. Germline CDR1 and CDR2: LNHNV and YYDKDF (reference sequence). This CDR3 contains 14 residues. The CDR3 DNA reads TGTGCCACCAGCAGAGATCGGGGAAACTACGAGCAGTACTTC. It encodes CATSRDRGNYEQYF.

The genes are TRBV6-1 and TRBJ1-5, with a weak D call TRBD1 (5 bases). Looked up from germline, CDR1 is MNHNS and CDR2 is SASEGT. V was pared by 2 bases and J by 2 bases, with 13 bases between. CDR3 size: 16 residues. The CDR3 loop is CASSESGPWGNQPQHF. In DNA form, the CDR3 reads TGTGCCAGCAGTGAATCGGGACCGTGGGGCAATCAGCCCCAGCATTTT.

Only one count was recorded for this clone. The chain links TRBV28 to TRBJ2-5; TRBD1 aligns across 8 bases. Germline V CDR1 and CDR2: MDHEN, SYDVKM. V shed 5 bases and J 5 bases; nucleotides not matched to a gene: 7. This CDR3 has 14 residues. The CDR3 coding sequence is TGTGCCAGCAGTCGGACAGGGATAATGGAGACCCAGTACTTC. Its protein product is CASSRTGIMETQYF.

This chain uses TRBV15 with TRBJ1-6; D unresolved. CDR1 and CDR2 from the germline V gene are LNHNV and YYDKDF (reference sequence). The V end lost 0 bases, the J end lost 2 bases, and 17 bases lay between the germline ends. There are 19 residues in the CDR3. CDR3 sequence reads: CATSRDEGVFGTYNSPLHF. CDR3 sequence (DNA): TGTGCCACCAGCAGAGATGAGGGTGTCTTCGGGACCTATAATTCACCCCTCCACTTT.

The rearrangement joins TRBV9 to TRBJ1-4, with TRBD1 as a possible D gene (6 bases). V was pared by 4 bases and J by 8 bases, with 18 bases between. The CDR3 sequence is 15 residues long. Germline CDR1 SGDLS, CDR2 YYNGEE. The CDR3 DNA sequence: TGTGCCAGCAGCCCAAGACCAAGAGGGACAGAAAAACTGTTTTTT. Its translation is CASSPRPRGTEKLFF. Full variable domain (outside the CDR3, taken from reference TRBV9 and TRBJ1-4): DSGVTQTPKHLITATGQRVTLRCSPRSGDLSVYWYQQSLDQGLQFLIQYYNGEERAKGNILERFSAQQFPDLHSELNLSSLELGDSALYFCASSPRPRGTEKLFFGSGTQLSVL.